Listed here is a single T cell receptor (beta chain). What it binds is unknown. These data are taken from a study of radiotherapy plus CTLA-4 blockade in lung cancer. Method: immunoSEQ multiplex PCR; TCRdb's copy keeps in-frame clones and lacks some. This sample has under 55,000 clones, with around four fifths found just once. There are 15 residues in the CDR3. Germline loops: CDR1 MNHNS, CDR2 SASEGT. With V trimmed by 5 bases and J by 7 bases, 8 bases remained unmatched. Study conclusions and caveats: Tumor-derived TCR clones expanded in blood after radiotherapy plus ipilimumab.

The sample here was peripheral blood, taken from a patient treated with radiotherapy plus ipilimumab. The chain recombines TRBV6-1 with TRBJ1-6; TRBD1 matches at 7 bases. The receptor's source is a human donor with non-small cell lung cancer who had a partial response to radiotherapy plus ipilimumab. Written as DNA, the CDR3 is TGTGCCAGCAGTCCCTTCAACAGGGGAAATTCACCCCTCCACTTT. It codes for CASSPFNRGNSPLHF.